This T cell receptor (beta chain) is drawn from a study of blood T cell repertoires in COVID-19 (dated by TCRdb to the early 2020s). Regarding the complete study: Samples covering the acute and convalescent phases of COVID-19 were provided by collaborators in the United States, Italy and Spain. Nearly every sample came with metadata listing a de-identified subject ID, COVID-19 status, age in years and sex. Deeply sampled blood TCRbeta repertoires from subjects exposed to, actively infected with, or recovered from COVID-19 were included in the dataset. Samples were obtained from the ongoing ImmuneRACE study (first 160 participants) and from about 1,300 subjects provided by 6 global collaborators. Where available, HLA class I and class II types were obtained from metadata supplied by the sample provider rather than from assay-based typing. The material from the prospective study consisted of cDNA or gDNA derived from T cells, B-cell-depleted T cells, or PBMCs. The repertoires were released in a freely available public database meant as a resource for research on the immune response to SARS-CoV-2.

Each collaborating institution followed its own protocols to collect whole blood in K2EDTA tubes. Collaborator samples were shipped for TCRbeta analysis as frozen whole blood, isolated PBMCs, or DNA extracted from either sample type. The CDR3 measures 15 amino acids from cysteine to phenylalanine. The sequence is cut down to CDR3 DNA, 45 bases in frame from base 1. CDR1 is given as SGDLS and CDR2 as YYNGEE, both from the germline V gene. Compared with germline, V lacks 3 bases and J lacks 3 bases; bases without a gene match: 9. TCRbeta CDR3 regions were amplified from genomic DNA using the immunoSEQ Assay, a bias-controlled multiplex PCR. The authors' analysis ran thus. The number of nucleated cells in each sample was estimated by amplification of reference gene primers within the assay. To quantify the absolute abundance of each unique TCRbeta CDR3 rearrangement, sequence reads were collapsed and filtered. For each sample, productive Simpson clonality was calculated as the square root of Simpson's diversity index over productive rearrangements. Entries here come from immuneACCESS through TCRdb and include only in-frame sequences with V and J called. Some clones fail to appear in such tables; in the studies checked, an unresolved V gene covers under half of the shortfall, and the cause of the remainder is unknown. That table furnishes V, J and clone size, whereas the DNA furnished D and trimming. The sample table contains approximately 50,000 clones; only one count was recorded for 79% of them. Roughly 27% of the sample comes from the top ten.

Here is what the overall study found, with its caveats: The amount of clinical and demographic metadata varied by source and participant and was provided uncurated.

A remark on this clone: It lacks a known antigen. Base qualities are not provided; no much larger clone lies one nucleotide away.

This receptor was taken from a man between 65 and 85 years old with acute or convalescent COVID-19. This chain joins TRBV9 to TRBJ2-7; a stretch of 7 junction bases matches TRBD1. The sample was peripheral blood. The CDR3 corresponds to CASSAGTAFFYEQYF. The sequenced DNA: TGTGCCAGCAGCGCCGGGACAGCCTTTTTCTACGAGCAGTACTTC.